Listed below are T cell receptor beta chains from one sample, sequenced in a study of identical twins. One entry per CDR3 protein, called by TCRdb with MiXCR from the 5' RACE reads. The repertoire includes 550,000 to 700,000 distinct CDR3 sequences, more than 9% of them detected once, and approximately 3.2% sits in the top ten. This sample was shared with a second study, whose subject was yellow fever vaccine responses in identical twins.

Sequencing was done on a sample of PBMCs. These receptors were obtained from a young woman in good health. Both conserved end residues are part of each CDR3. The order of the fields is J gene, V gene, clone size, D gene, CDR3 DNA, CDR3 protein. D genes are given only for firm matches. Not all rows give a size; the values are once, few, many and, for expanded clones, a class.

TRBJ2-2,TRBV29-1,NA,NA,TGCAGCGTTGTAACGGGCGCCGAGGCCGGGGAGCTGTTTTTT,CSVVTGAEAGELFF
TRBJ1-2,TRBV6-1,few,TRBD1,TGTGCCAGCAGTGAAATGGGACAGTATGGCTACACCTTC,CASSEMGQYGYTF
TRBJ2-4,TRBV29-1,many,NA,TGCAGCGGAGAGGGGCCTGTAGCCAAAAACATTCAGTACTTC,CSGEGPVAKNIQYF
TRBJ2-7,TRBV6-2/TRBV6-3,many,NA,TGTGCCAGCAGTTACTCTCGGAGGGTAGACTACGAGCAGTACTTC,CASSYSRRVDYEQYF
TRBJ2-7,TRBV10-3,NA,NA,TGTGCCATCAGTGAATCTGAGATTTACTACGAGCAGTACTTC,CAISESEIYYEQYF
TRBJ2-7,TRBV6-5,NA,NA,TGTGCCAGCAGTTACTACTCGGACGTCCGCGAGCAGTACTTC,CASSYYSDVREQYF
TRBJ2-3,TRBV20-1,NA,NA,TGCAGTGCTGTCGCTATCCAAATCCTAGAGGATACGCAGTATTTT,CSAVAIQILEDTQYF
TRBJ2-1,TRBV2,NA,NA,TGTGCCAGCAGTGAAGGACCCCATGAGCAGTTCTTC,CASSEGPHEQFF
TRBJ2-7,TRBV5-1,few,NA,TGCGCCAGCAGCTTGAGTCCAGATTCCTACGAGCAGTACTTC,CASSLSPDSYEQYF
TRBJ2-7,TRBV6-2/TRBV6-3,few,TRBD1,TGTGCCAGCAGTTACTTCTCACAGGGGGCGCGAAGCGAGCAGTACTTC,CASSYFSQGARSEQYF
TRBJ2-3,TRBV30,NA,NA,TGTGCCTGGAGTGCCCTCCCGAGCACAGATACGCAGTATTTT,CAWSALPSTDTQYF
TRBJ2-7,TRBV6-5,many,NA,TGTGCCAGCAGTTACAATAGGGGATTGTATGGGCAGTACTTC,CASSYNRGLYGQYF
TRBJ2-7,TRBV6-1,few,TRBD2,TGTGCCAGCAAAGGGGCTAGCGGGCCCCCCTACGAGCAGTACTTC,CASKGASGPPYEQYF
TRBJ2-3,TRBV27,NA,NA,TGTGCCAGCAGTTTTCAGGGGCGGTGGACGCAGTATTTT,CASSFQGRWTQYF
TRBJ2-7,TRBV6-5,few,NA,TGTGCCAGCAGAGGCGGGCCTCTCGAGCAGTACTTC,CASRGGPLEQYF
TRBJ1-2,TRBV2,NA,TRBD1,TGTGCCAGCAGTCCTACACTAACAGGGGGCGCCCGGGGCTACACCTTC,CASSPTLTGGARGYTF
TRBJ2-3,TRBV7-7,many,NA,TGTGCTAGCAGCCAGACGTATGGGGTCCTGGCAGATACGCAGTATTTT,CASSQTYGVLADTQYF
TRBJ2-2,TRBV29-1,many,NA,TGCAGCGTTGACGTGGGGGGTGGCGGGGAGCTGTTTTTT,CSVDVGGGGELFF
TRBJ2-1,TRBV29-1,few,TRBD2,TGCAGCGTTGACCGACTAGCGGACTCCTACAATGAGCAGTTCTTC,CSVDRLADSYNEQFF
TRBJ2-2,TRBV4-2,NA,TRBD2,TGTGCCAGCAGCCCCGTGGAGCAGCGGGGGGCCGGTGGCGGGGAGCTGTTTTTT,CASSPVEQRGAGGGELFF
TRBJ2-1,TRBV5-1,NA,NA,TGCGCCAGCACTCGACGGGGGGCGAGAGGGAGCGATGAGCAGTTCTTC,CASTRRGARGSDEQFF
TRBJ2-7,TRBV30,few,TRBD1,TGTGCCTTCGAACGCGGGACAGGGATCTTCCCGGACTACGAGCAGTACTTC,CAFERGTGIFPDYEQYF
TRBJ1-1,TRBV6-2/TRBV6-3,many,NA,TGTGCCAGCAGTTACCCGGACCTTGCAATGAACACTGAAGCTTTCTTT,CASSYPDLAMNTEAFF
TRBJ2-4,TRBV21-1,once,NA,TGTGCCAGCAGCAAAAATCTTCTACCACCAAGAGCCAAAAACATTCAGTACTTC,CASSKNLLPPRAKNIQYF
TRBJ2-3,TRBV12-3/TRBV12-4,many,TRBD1,TGTGCCAGCAGACCCAGGGGGCGCAGCACAGATACGCAGTATTTT,CASRPRGRSTDTQYF
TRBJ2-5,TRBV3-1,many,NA,TGTGCCAGTTCGCAGCATAGAGAAACGGAGACCCAGTACTTC,CASSQHRETETQYF
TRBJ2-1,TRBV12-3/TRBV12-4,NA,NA,TGTGCCAGCAGCACACTGACTTCCTCCTACAATGAGCAGTTCTTC,CASSTLTSSYNEQFF
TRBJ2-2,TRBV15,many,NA,TGTGCCACCAGCAGAGACTATACCACCGGGGAGCTGTTTTTT,CATSRDYTTGELFF
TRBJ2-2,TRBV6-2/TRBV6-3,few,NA,TGTGCCAGCGGATACACCGGGGAGCTGTTTTTT,CASGYTGELFF
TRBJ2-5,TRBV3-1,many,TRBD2,TGTGCCAGCAGCCAAGACCCCCGTTCCGGGGGGTGGGGAGAGACCCAGTACTTC,CASSQDPRSGGWGETQYF
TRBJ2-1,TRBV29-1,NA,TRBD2,TGCAGCGTTGACGGACTAGCGGGAGCTTATGAGCAGTTCTTC,CSVDGLAGAYEQFF
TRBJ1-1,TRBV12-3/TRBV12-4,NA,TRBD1,TGTGCCAGCAGTTTGATGTTACAGGGGGGAACAGCTGAAGCTTTCTTT,CASSLMLQGGTAEAFF
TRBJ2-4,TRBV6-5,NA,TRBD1,TGTGCCAGCAGTTACTCCGGGACAGCACCCGGACGTGTTCAGTACTTC,CASSYSGTAPGRVQYF
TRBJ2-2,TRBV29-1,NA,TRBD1,TGCAGCGCGGGACAGACGAACACCGGGGAGCTGTTTTTT,CSAGQTNTGELFF
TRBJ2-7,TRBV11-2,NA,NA,TGTGCCAGCAGCCATCAGAGTTACGAGCAGCACTTC,CASSHQSYEQHF
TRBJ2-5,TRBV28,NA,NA,TGTGCCAGCAGCTGGGGGGTTGGGAGGGGGAATACCCAAGAGACCCAGTACTTC,CASSWGVGRGNTQETQYF
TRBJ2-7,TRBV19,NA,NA,TGTGCCAGTAGTATCGGTAGAGGGTACGAGCAGTACTTC,CASSIGRGYEQYF
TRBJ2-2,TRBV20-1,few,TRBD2,TGCAGTGCTAGTTTACTAGCGGGAGCCGGGGAGCTGTTTTTT,CSASLLAGAGELFF
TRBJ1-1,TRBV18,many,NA,TGTGCCAGCTCACCAGGGAGGAACACTGAAGCTTTCTTT,CASSPGRNTEAFF
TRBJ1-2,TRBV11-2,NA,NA,TGTGCCAGCAGCTTAAGTAGGGGCTACACCTTC,CASSLSRGYTF
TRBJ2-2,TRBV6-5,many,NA,TGTGCCAGCAGTTACAGGGTGAACACCGGGGAGCTGTTTTTT,CASSYRVNTGELFF
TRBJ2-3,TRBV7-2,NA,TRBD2,TGTGCCAGCAGCTCTAGACTAGCGGCAAGGGGAGATACGCAGTATTTT,CASSSRLAARGDTQYF